This T cell receptor beta chain was sequenced for a study of cytomegalovirus exposure and HLA in healthy donors. Study conclusions and caveats: Common viral pathogens (according to a later analysis) appeared linked to several of the most significant clusters.

Germline CDR1 reads MDHEN; CDR2 reads SYDVKM. The CDR3 is made up of 14 amino acids. Trimming cost V 7 bases and J 4 bases, with 16 bases left between them. Healthy bone marrow donors made up the donor group. As concerns this clone: Its antigen remains unknown.

60 Vbeta and 13 Jbeta primers were used in PCR. TCRdb's table, derived via immunoSEQ multiplex PCR, lists solely in-frame clones and lacks some. The sample includes roughly 180,000 clones, 75% to 80% seen only once; the top ten take roughly 2.7%. Sample: PBMCs. This chain joins TRBV28 and TRBJ1-1; no definite D call. This TCR was recovered from a female donor in good health and CMV-seronegative. CDR3 DNA sequence: TGTGCCAGCACCCCTGAGGTTTTCGGCACTGAAGCTTTCTTT. Protein: CASTPEVFGTEAFF.